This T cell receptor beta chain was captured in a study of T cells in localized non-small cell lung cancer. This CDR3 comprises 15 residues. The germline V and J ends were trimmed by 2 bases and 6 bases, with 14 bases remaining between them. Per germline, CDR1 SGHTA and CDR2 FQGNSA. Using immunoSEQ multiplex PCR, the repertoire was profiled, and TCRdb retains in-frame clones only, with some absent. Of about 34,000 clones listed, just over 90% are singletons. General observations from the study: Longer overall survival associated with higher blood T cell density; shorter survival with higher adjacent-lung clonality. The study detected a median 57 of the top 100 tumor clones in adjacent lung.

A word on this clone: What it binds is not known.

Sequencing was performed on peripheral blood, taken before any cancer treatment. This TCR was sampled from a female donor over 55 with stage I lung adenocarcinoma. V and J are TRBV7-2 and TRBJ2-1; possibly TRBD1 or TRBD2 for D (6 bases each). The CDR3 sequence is CASSLWAGEVNEQFF. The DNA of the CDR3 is TGTGCCAGCAGCTTATGGGCAGGGGAGGTCAATGAGCAGTTCTTC.